The rows below give T cell receptor beta chains drawn from one sample of a study of vaccination and CD4 T cells after COVID-19. In TCRdb, the PCR reads were re-called with MiXCR into one record per CDR3 protein. The repertoire holds about 23,000 distinct CDR3 sequences, with around two fifths as singletons. Their antigens are not known. The source was CD4+ T cells from blood, cultured in vitro, collected before SARS-CoV-2 vaccination. Every receptor here comes from a human donor who received a COVID-19 vaccine. The CDR3 runs from the conserved cysteine through the conserved F or W. Each record gives: clone size, J gene, V gene, D gene, CDR3 protein, CDR3 DNA. The D gene is left open where the match is weak. A clone size is listed for some rows: how often the clone was seen (once, few, many), or a class if it is expanded.

>-|TRBJ1-6|TRBV19|-
CASSVSNSPLHF
TGTGCCAGTAGTGTCAGTAATTCACCCCTCCACTTT
>-|TRBJ1-5|TRBV15|-
CATSSVGSNQPQHF
TGTGCCACCAGCAGTGTGGGGAGCAATCAGCCCCAGCATTTT
>-|TRBJ2-1|TRBV2|-
CASRQGGVYNEQFF
TGTGCCAGCAGGCAGGGCGGTGTCTACAATGAGCAGTTCTTC
>-|TRBJ2-1|TRBV20-1|-
CSATRDSSSYNEQFF
TGCAGTGCTACCCGGGACTCGAGCTCCTACAATGAGCAGTTCTTC
>once|TRBJ1-5|TRBV5-1|-
CASSSREFGNQPQHF
TGCGCCAGCAGCTCCAGGGAATTCGGTAATCAGCCCCAGCATTTT
>-|TRBJ1-4|TRBV4-1|-
CASSQIGRGGKLFF
TGCGCCAGCAGCCAAATTGGACGGGGGGGAAAACTGTTTTTT
>few|TRBJ1-2|TRBV27|-
CASSSPGVYMGYTF
TGTGCCAGCAGTTCCCCAGGGGTCTATATGGGCTACACCTTC
>-|TRBJ2-5|TRBV5-6|TRBD2
CASSRGVGLAETQYF
TGTGCCAGCAGCCGGGGGGTGGGGCTCGCGGAGACCCAGTACTTC
>-|TRBJ1-5|TRBV20-1|-
CSATRGNRGNQPQHF
TGCAGTGCTACCCGGGGAAACAGGGGCAATCAGCCCCAGCATTTT
>-|TRBJ1-2|TRBV2|-
CASSVLRGADYGYTF
TGTGCCAGCAGTGTATTGCGGGGGGCCGACTATGGCTACACCTTC
>-|TRBJ1-2|TRBV10-2|-
CASSESGSYGYTF
TGCGCCAGCAGTGAGTCCGGCAGTTATGGCTACACCTTC
>medium-sized|TRBJ1-2|TRBV25-1|-
CASSGSGGGNDYTF
TGTGCCAGCAGTGGGTCCGGGGGGGGAAATGACTACACCTTC
>-|TRBJ2-7|TRBV14|-
CASSRTPGALHSYEQYF
TGTGCCAGCAGCCGAACACCGGGGGCACTCCACTCCTACGAGCAGTACTTC
>few|TRBJ2-5|TRBV6-1|-
CASRTSSSNQETQYF
TGTGCCAGCAGGACTAGTTCTTCAAATCAAGAGACCCAGTACTTC
>-|TRBJ2-7|TRBV12-3/TRBV12-4|-
CASSLFQADYERYF
TGTGCCAGCAGTTTATTCCAGGCCGACTACGAGCGGTACTTC
>-|TRBJ2-2|TRBV7-3|-
CASSQGPNTGELFF
TGTGCCAGCAGCCAGGGTCCGAACACCGGGGAGCTGTTTTTT
>-|TRBJ2-1|TRBV9|-
CASSARQVSEQFF
TGTGCCAGCAGCGCCCGTCAAGTGAGTGAGCAGTTCTTC
>-|TRBJ1-2|TRBV24-1|-
CATSADRGGYTF
TGTGCCACCAGTGCGGATAGGGGTGGCTACACCTTC
>-|TRBJ2-5|TRBV20-1|-
CSARRTAQETQYF
TGCAGTGCTAGACGGACAGCCCAAGAGACCCAGTACTTC
>-|TRBJ2-7|TRBV6-4|-
CASSDPTGYEQYF
TGTGCCAGCAGTGACCCGACAGGATACGAGCAGTACTTC
>few|TRBJ1-1|TRBV12-3/TRBV12-4|-
CASSLGDGGGTEAFF
TGTGCCAGCAGTTTAGGGGATGGAGGAGGCACTGAAGCTTTCTTT
>few|TRBJ2-7|TRBV20-1|TRBD2
CSATQWGTSGWTYEQYF
TGCAGTGCCACCCAATGGGGGACTAGCGGATGGACCTACGAGCAGTACTTC
>-|TRBJ2-2|TRBV7-9|-
CASKRTGNTGQLFF
TGTGCCAGCAAGAGGACGGGGAACACCGGGCAGCTGTTTTTT
>-|TRBJ1-5|TRBV12-3/TRBV12-4|-
CASSLGLWVDQPQHF
TGTGCCAGCAGTTTAGGGCTGTGGGTAGATCAGCCCCAGCATTTT
>-|TRBJ1-5|TRBV5-1|TRBD1
CASSLAGTGWEPQHF
TGCGCCAGCAGCTTGGCAGGGACAGGGTGGGAGCCCCAGCATTTT
>-|TRBJ1-5|TRBV2|-
CASSQDGYSNQPQHF
TGTGCCAGCAGTCAGGACGGATATAGCAATCAGCCCCAGCATTTT
>-|TRBJ2-3|TRBV10-1|-
CASSDLGSRGLPTQYF
TGCGCCAGCAGTGACTTGGGGTCGCGGGGCCTCCCTACGCAGTATTTT
>-|TRBJ2-5|TRBV5-1|-
CASSLAGGARTSGAETQYF
TGCGCCAGCAGCTTGGCCGGGGGAGCCCGGACATCAGGGGCTGAGACCCAGTACTTC
>-|TRBJ2-5|TRBV18|TRBD2
CASSPRRTSGGARETQYF
TGTGCCAGCTCACCGAGGCGGACTAGCGGGGGGGCCAGGGAGACCCAGTACTTC
>-|TRBJ2-3|TRBV19|TRBD2
CATASGGADTQYF
TGTGCCACCGCTAGCGGGGGGGCAGATACGCAGTATTTT
>-|TRBJ2-5|TRBV20-1|-
CSAIPLWYDQETQYF
TGCAGTGCTATCCCTCTATGGTATGACCAAGAGACCCAGTACTTC
>-|TRBJ1-2|TRBV28|-
CASSLGGIDGYTF
TGTGCCAGCAGTTTAGGAGGGATAGATGGCTACACCTTC
>few|TRBJ2-3|TRBV10-3|-
CAISEGGDTQYF
TGTGCCATCAGTGAGGGTGGAGATACGCAGTATTTT
>-|TRBJ1-5|TRBV30|-
CAWRQGRDQPQHF
TGTGCCTGGAGACAGGGCAGGGATCAGCCCCAGCATTTT
>few|TRBJ2-7|TRBV2|-
CASSVPGRVSYEQYF
TGTGCCAGCAGCGTTCCGGGACGAGTCTCCTACGAGCAGTACTTC
>few|TRBJ1-1|TRBV6-5|-
CASSLTRNTEAFF
TGTGCCAGCAGTTTAACACGGAACACTGAAGCTTTCTTT
>few|TRBJ1-6|TRBV20-1|TRBD1
CSARDWAGGNSPLHF
TGCAGTGCTAGAGATTGGGCAGGGGGCAATTCACCCCTCCACTTT
>-|TRBJ1-5|TRBV5-1|-
CASSVGGGGNQPQHF
TGCGCCAGCAGCGTTGGGGGGGGTGGCAATCAGCCCCAGCATTTT
>-|TRBJ1-5|TRBV28|-
CASSPINGGVGNQPQHF
TGTGCCAGCAGCCCCATCAACGGGGGGGTAGGAAATCAGCCCCAGCATTTT
>-|TRBJ2-2|TRBV27|TRBD2
CASSLTGLAGGPGTGELFF
TGTGCCAGCAGTTTGACCGGGCTAGCGGGGGGGCCGGGCACCGGGGAGCTGTTTTTT
>-|TRBJ2-4|TRBV21-1|-
CASSKARGPAKNIQYF
TGTGCCAGCAGCAAAGCTAGGGGGCCGGCCAAAAACATTCAGTACTTC